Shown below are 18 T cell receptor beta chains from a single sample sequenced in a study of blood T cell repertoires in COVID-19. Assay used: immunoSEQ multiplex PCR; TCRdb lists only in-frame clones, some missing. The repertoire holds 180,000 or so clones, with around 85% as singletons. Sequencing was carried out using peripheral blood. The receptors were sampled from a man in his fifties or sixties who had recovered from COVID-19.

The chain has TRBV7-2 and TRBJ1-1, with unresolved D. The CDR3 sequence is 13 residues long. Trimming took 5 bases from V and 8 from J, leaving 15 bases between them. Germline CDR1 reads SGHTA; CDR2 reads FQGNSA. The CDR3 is CASSPRSPPEAFF. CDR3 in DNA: TGTGCCAGCAGCCCACGGTCCCCCCCGGAAGCTTTCTTT.

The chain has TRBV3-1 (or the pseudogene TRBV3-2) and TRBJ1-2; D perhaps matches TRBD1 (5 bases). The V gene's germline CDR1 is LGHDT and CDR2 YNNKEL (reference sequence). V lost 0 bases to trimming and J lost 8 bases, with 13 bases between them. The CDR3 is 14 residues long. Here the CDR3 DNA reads TGTGCCAGCAGCCAAGAGGGGGGATTCGGCGGCTACACCTTC. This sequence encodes CASSQEGGFGGYTF.

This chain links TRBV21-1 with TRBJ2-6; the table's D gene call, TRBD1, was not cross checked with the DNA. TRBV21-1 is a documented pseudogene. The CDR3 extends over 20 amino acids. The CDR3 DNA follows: TGTGCCAGCACCTACAGGGGGCCGTCGTCGAGGAGCTCTGGGGCCAACGTCCTGACTTTC. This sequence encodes CASTYRGPSSRSSGANVLTF.

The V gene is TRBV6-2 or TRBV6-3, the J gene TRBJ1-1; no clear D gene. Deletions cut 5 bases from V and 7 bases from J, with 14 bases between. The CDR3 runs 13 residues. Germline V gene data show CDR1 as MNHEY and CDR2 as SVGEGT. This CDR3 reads CASSTSGDSEAFF. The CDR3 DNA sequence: TGTGCCAGCAGTACTAGTGGAGATAGTGAAGCTTTCTTT.

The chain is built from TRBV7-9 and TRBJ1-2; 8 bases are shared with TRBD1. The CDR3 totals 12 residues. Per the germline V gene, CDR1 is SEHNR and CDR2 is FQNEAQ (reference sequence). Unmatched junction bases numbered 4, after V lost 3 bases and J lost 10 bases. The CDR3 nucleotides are TGTGCCAGCAGCTTTGACAGGGGCGACTACACCTTC. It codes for CASSFDRGDYTF.

CDR3 bases: TGTGCCAGAGGGACTAGCGGTCACAATGAGCAGTTCTTC. Translation gives CARGTSGHNEQFF. The V call is TRBV2, the J call TRBJ2-1, with 11 bases lining up with TRBD2. V lost 9 bases to trimming and J lost 5 bases; unmatched junction nucleotides: 3. The germline gives CDR1 SNHLY, CDR2 FYNNEI. The CDR3 is made up of 13 amino acids.

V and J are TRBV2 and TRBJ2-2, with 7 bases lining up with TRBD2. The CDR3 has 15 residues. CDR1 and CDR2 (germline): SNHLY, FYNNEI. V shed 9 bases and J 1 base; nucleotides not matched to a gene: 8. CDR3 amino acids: CASSLAELNTGELFF. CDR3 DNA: TGTGCCAGTAGTCTAGCGGAGCTGAACACCGGGGAGCTGTTTTTT. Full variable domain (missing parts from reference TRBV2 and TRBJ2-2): EPEVTQTPSHQVTQMGQEVILRCVPISNHLYFYWYRQILGQKVEFLVSFYNNEISEKSEIFDDQFSVERPDGSNFTLKIRSTKLEDSAMYFCASSLAELNTGELFFGEGSRLTVL.

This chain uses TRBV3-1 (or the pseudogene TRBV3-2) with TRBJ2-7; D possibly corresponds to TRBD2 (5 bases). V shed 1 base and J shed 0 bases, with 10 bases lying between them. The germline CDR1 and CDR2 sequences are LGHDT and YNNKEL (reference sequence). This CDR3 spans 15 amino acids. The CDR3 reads CASSQGSRDSYEQYF. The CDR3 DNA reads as TGTGCCAGCAGCCAAGGGTCACGGGACTCCTACGAGCAGTACTTC.

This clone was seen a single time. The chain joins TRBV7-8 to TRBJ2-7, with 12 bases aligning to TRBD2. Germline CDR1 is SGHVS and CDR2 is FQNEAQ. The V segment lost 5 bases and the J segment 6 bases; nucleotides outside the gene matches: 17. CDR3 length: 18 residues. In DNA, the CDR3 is TGTGCCAGCAGCCCACATAATTACCGAACGGGACTAGCGGGCGAGCAGTACTTC. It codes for CASSPHNYRTGLAGEQYF.

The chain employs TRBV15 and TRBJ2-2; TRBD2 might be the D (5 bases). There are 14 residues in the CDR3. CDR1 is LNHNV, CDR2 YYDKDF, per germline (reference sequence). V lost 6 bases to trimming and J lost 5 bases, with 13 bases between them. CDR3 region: CATSLTRGTGELFF. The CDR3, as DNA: TGTGCCACCAGTTTAACCCGGGGAACCGGGGAGCTGTTTTTT.

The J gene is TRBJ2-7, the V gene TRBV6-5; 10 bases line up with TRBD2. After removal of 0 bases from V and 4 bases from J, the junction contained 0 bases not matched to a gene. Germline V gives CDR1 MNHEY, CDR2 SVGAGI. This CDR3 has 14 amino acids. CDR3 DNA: TGTGCCAGCAGTTACTCTAGCGGGGGGTACGAGCAGTACTTC. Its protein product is CASSYSSGGYEQYF.

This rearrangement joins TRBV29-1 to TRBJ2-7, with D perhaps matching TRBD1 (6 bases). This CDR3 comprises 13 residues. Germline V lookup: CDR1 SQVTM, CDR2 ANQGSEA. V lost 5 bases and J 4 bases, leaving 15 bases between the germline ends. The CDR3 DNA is TGCAGCGTTCAACCAATGGACAGTTACGAGCAGTACTTC. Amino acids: CSVQPMDSYEQYF.

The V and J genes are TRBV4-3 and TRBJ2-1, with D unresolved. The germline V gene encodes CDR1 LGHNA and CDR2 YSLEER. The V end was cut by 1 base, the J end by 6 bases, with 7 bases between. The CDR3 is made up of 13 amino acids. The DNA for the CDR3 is TGCGCCAGCAGCCAAGGCGTCGCCAATGAGCAGTTCTTC. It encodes CASSQGVANEQFF.

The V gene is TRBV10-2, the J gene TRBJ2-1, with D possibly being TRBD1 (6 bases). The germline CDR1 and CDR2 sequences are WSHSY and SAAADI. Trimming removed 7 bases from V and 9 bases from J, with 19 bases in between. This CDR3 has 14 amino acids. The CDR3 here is CASNAGRQVVEQFF. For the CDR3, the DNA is TGCGCCAGCAACGCCGGGCGACAGGTAGTTGAGCAGTTCTTC.

CDR3 nucleotide sequence: TGTGCCAGCAGCCAAGAGGTAGATGCGGGCACCGGGGAGCTGTTTTTT. Amino acid sequence: CASSQEVDAGTGELFF. V is TRBV4-2 and J is TRBJ2-2, with D possibly matching TRBD2 (5 bases). Trimming took 0 bases from V and 4 from J, leaving 12 bases between them. The CDR3 runs to 16 residues. CDR1 is LGHNA, CDR2 YNFKEQ, per germline.

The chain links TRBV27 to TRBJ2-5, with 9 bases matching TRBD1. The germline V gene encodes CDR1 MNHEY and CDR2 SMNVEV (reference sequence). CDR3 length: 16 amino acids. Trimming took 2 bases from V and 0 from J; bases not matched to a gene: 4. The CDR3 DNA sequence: TGTGCCAGCAGTTTAGTCACAGGGGGCTACCAAGAGACCCAGTACTTC. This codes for CASSLVTGGYQETQYF.

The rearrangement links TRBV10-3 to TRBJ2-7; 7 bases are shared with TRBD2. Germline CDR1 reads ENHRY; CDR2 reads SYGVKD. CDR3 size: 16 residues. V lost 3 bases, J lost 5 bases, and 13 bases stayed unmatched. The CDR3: CAISDSRAGKGDEQYF. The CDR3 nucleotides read TGTGCCATCAGTGATTCGCGAGCGGGGAAAGGAGACGAGCAGTACTTC.

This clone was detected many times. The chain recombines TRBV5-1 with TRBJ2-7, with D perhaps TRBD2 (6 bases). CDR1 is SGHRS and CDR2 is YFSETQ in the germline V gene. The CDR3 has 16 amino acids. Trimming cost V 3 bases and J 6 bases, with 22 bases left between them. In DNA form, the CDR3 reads TGCGCCAGCAGCTCAACCGGGGTAGGGGAGGTTGCCGAGCAGTACTTC. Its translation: CASSSTGVGEVAEQYF.